This TCR beta chain derives from a study of T cell responses to AZD1222 COVID-19 vaccine. Study-wide points: A mostly white British donor set with more females was recruited, and clonal diversity was possibly underestimated.

A single count supports this clone. Its antigen is not known. Profiled with immunoSEQ multiplex PCR; TCRdb holds only in-frame clones, not every one. The sample yields about 100,000 clones, around 89% seen once. Germline assignment: CDR1 SGHTA and CDR2 FQGTGA. The CDR3 contains 13 residues. V lost 2 bases and J lost 8, with 12 bases in between. The sequence derives from an adult in good health. The sample was peripheral blood, taken on day 0 of AZD1222 vaccination. The chain has TRBV7-3 and TRBJ1-2; possibly TRBD1 for D (6 bases). CDR3 nucleotide sequence: TGTGCCAGCAGCTTATCAGGGGATCGGGGCTACACCTTC. Translating gives CASSLSGDRGYTF.